This entry lists 12 T cell receptor beta chains sequenced from one sample in a study of control samples from healthy donors and cancer patients. Libraries were prepared by immunoSEQ multiplex PCR; TCRdb keeps only in-frame clonotypes and omits some of them. The sample includes 100,000 or so clones, about four fifths of them seen just once. Sequenced sample: blood. These receptors were obtained from a woman in her fifties or sixties in good health.

This clone came up a few times. The J gene is TRBJ1-5, the V gene TRBV6-5, with 8 bases fitting TRBD1. CDR1 MNHEY and CDR2 SVGAGI come from the germline V gene. The CDR3 is 14 amino acids. Germline trimming cut 6 bases from V and 1 base from J; bases unmatched to any gene: 2. CDR3 region: CASRRQGSNQPQHF. CDR3 bases: TGTGCCAGCAGGAGACAGGGGAGCAATCAGCCCCAGCATTTT.

This rearrangement joins TRBV7-9 to TRBJ2-1; 10 nucleotides line up with TRBD2. Trimming cost V 4 bases and J 10 bases; bases outside gene matches: 7. CDR1 SEHNR and CDR2 FQNEAQ come from the germline V gene (reference sequence). The CDR3 has 14 amino acids. This CDR3 reads CASSSTGTSVEQFF. The CDR3 nucleotides read TGTGCCAGCAGCTCAACCGGGACTAGCGTCGAGCAGTTCTTC.

In this sample, this clone turned up once. The V gene is TRBV11-2, the J gene TRBJ2-3, with D perhaps being TRBD1 or TRBD2 (5 bases each). This CDR3 is 17 amino acids long. The V and J ends lost 3 bases and 1 base respectively, with 17 bases between them. Germline CDR1 reads SGHAT; CDR2 reads FQNNGV. CDR3 sequence: CASSFSAPGTGTDTQYF. In DNA form, the CDR3 reads TGTGCCAGCAGCTTCTCGGCCCCAGGGACCGGCACAGATACGCAGTATTTT.

The chain carries TRBV10-3 and TRBJ1-2; D possibly corresponds to TRBD1 (6 bases). This CDR3 region has 13 residues. Trimming cost V 2 bases and J 6 bases, with 10 bases left between them. CDR1 and CDR2 from the germline V gene are ENHRY and SYGVKD. The CDR3 protein is CAISETGRDGYTF. In nucleotides, the CDR3 is TGTGCCATCAGTGAGACAGGGAGGGATGGCTACACCTTC.

The CDR3 sequence: CASSEKKGNMNTEAFF. CDR3 nucleotides: TGTGCCAGCAGTGAAAAAAAAGGCAATATGAACACTGAAGCTTTCTTT. The rearrangement uses TRBV6-1 and TRBJ1-1, with D unclear. Germline V gene sequence: CDR1 MNHNS, CDR2 SASEGT. Trimming took 2 bases from V and 0 from J, leaving 13 bases between them. The CDR3 is 16 residues long.

The CDR3 DNA follows: TGTGCCAGCTCACCCGACAGTAACACTGAAGCTTTCTTT. This sequence encodes CASSPDSNTEAFF. V usage is TRBV18 and J usage is TRBJ1-1; D may be TRBD1 (5 bases). V was pared by 3 bases and J by 2 bases, with 7 bases between. Looked up from germline, CDR1 is KGHSH and CDR2 is LQKENI. The CDR3 spans 13 residues.

Judged by abundance, this clone is medium-sized. The chain has TRBV7-9 and TRBJ1-4; D unclear. Trimming removed 5 bases from V and 11 bases from J, with 15 bases in between. Looked up from germline, CDR1 is SEHNR and CDR2 is FQNEAQ (reference sequence). The CDR3 is made up of 13 amino acids. CDR3 sequence: CASSLRTGEKLFF. The CDR3 bases are TGTGCCAGCAGCCTTAGGACTGGTGAGAAACTGTTTTTT.

This sequence joins TRBV7-9 and TRBJ1-2; TRBD1 agrees at 9 bases. CDR3 size: 14 residues. CDR1 is SEHNR and CDR2 is FQNEAQ in the germline V gene (reference sequence). V lost 4 bases and J lost 7; bases outside the gene matches: 7. The CDR3, as DNA: TGTGCCAGCAGCTATACCGGGACAGGGTTTGGCTACACCTTC. Translation gives CASSYTGTGFGYTF.

This clone came up once. Written as DNA, the CDR3 is TGTGCCAGCAGCTCAACAGGGGTCGAAAACACCATATATTTT. This encodes CASSSTGVENTIYF. V usage is TRBV5-8 and J usage is TRBJ1-3, with TRBD1 matching over 7 bases. The CDR3 is 14 amino acids. Germline assignment: CDR1 SGHTS and CDR2 YDEGEE. V gave up 3 bases and J gave up 6 bases; unmatched junction bases: 6.

A remark on this clone: Distinct nucleotide sequences in the sample also encode this CDR3. The chain carries TRBV14 and TRBJ1-1; a weak D match, TRBD1 (6 bases). Looked up from germline, CDR1 is SGHDN and CDR2 is FVKESK. Trimming cost V 3 bases and J 2 bases, with 7 bases left between them. The CDR3 length is 13 residues. The CDR3 sequence: CASSQGTNTEAFF. The DNA of the CDR3 is TGTGCCAGCAGCCAGGGGACAAACACTGAAGCTTTCTTT.

The chain is built from TRBV27 and TRBJ2-1, with D uncertain. CDR1 and CDR2 from the germline V gene are MNHEY and SMNVEV (reference sequence). V lost 1 base and J 2 bases, leaving 9 bases between the germline ends. This CDR3 has 15 amino acids. The CDR3 DNA reads TGTGCCAGCAGTTTATACGGGTCCACCTACAATGAGCAGTTCTTC. This gives the protein CASSLYGSTYNEQFF.

This CDR3 is CASSEAALSFNQPQHF. CDR3 nucleotide sequence: TGTGCCAGCAGTGAAGCGGCTCTGAGTTTCAATCAGCCCCAGCATTTT. The rearrangement joins TRBV6-1 to TRBJ1-5; D uncertain. V shed 0 bases and J shed 3 bases, with 12 bases lying between them. CDR1 MNHNS and CDR2 SASEGT come from the germline V gene. The CDR3 is 16 amino acids.